This passage covers 25 T cell receptor beta chains from one sample sequenced in a study of blood T cells in healthy people across ages. Combining a sample-barcoded 5' primer with a J-beta primer mix, a second PCR ran for about 7 to 11 cycles. TCRdb processed the 5' RACE reads anew with MiXCR; each CDR3 protein has one entry. The sample shows 980,000 or so distinct CDR3 sequences, roughly 48% of them seen only once. Sequenced input: blood. These receptors all stem from a man under 40 in good health.

The chain employs TRBV11-2 and TRBJ1-1; 8 bases line up with TRBD1. The trim removed 3 bases at V and 7 bases at J, leaving 4 bases unmatched. The germline V gene has CDR1 SGHAT and CDR2 FQNNGV. CDR3 length: 13 residues. CDR3 DNA: TGTGCCAGCAGCTTCGCCGGGACAGGTGAAGCTTTCTTT. Translating it yields CASSFAGTGEAFF. Full variable domain (rest looked up from reference TRBV11-2 and TRBJ1-1): EAGVAQSPRYKIIEKRQSVAFWCNPISGHATLYWYQQILGQGPKLLIQFQNNGVVDDSQLPKDRFSAERLKGVDSTLKIQPAKLEDSAVYLCASSFAGTGEAFFGQGTRLTVV.

V is TRBV28 and J is TRBJ2-7; tentative D call: TRBD1 (5 bases). Germline V CDR1 and CDR2: MDHEN, SYDVKM. The CDR3 totals 12 residues. Trimming cost V 6 bases and J 6 bases, with 12 bases left between them. In DNA form, the CDR3 reads TGTGCCAGCAGGGACAAGTTGTGCGAGCAGTACTTC. Its protein is CASRDKLCEQYF.

This clonotype appeared many times. The chain employs TRBV12-5 and TRBJ1-2; 11 nucleotides agree with TRBD1. Losses at the gene ends were 3 bases for V and 6 bases for J; bases not matched to a gene: 3. Germline V gene lookup returns CDR1 LGHNT and CDR2 FRNRAP. The CDR3 runs 14 residues. The CDR3 DNA sequence: TGTGCTAGTGGTTTCGGACAGGGGGCCGATGGCTACACCTTC. It is translated as CASGFGQGADGYTF. Full variable domain (remainder filled in from reference TRBV12-5 and TRBJ1-2): DARVTQTPRHKVTEMGQEVTMRCQPILGHNTVFWYRQTMMQGLELLAYFRNRAPLDDSGMPKDRFSAEMPDATLATLKIQPSEPRDSAVYFCASGFGQGADGYTFGSGTRLTVV.

The chain couples TRBV6-6 to TRBJ2-7; TRBD1 agrees at 7 bases. In germline, CDR1 is MNHNY, CDR2 SVGAGI (reference sequence). The CDR3 has 14 amino acids. V trimming: 10 bases; J trimming: 3 bases; junction bases outside the gene matches: 12. The chain's CDR3 is CATKGTGANYEQYF. The CDR3 DNA sequence: TGTGCCACGAAAGGTACAGGGGCGAACTACGAGCAGTACTTC.

This clonotype showed up just a few times. V is TRBV12-3 or TRBV12-4 and J is TRBJ1-1, with 7 bases fitting TRBD1. CDR3 length equals 14 residues. Trimming removed 6 bases from V and 1 base from J; junction bases left unmatched: 5. The CDR3 DNA reads TGTGCCAGCAGCCCTGGACAGGAGAACACTGAAGCTTTCTTT. Its protein product is CASSPGQENTEAFF.

This clonotype was found a few times. The chain links TRBV20-1 to TRBJ2-2; TRBD1 or TRBD2 may be the D gene (5 bases each). Germline values: CDR1 DFQATT, CDR2 SNEGSKA (reference sequence). This CDR3 has 12 residues. The V and J ends lost 2 bases and 6 bases respectively, with 7 bases between them. The CDR3 here is CSARPGPGELFF. CDR3 DNA sequence: TGCAGTGCTAGACCGGGGCCCGGGGAGCTGTTTTTT.

This clonotype occurred a few times. This chain connects TRBV7-9 to TRBJ2-1; either TRBD1 or TRBD2 may fit D (6 bases each). Trimming took off 11 bases at V and 5 bases at J, with 13 bases between the two ends. CDR3 length: 12 amino acids. Per the germline V gene, CDR1 is SEHNR and CDR2 is FQNEAQ (reference sequence). The CDR3 loop reads CAGMEGDNEQFF. DNA of the CDR3: TGTGCCGGTATGGAGGGGGACAATGAGCAGTTCTTC.

This chain links TRBV27 with TRBJ1-2; TRBD1 aligns across 7 bases. The germline V gene encodes CDR1 MNHEY and CDR2 SMNVEV (reference sequence). V dropped 6 bases and J dropped 8; count of bases not matched to a gene: 18. This CDR3 has 16 amino acids. The CDR3 spells CASRPTGYLPNAGYTF. Written as DNA, the CDR3 is TGTGCCAGCAGGCCGACAGGGTATCTGCCAAACGCCGGCTACACCTTC.

This clonotype was observed a handful of times. J is TRBJ2-5 and V is TRBV5-1; D assignment may be TRBD1 or TRBD2 (5 bases each). The CDR3 has 16 residues. Germline CDR1 reads SGHRS; CDR2 reads YFSETQ. The V end lost 1 base, the J end lost 6 bases, and 19 bases lay between the germline ends. The CDR3 DNA follows: TGCGCCAGCAGCTTGACTCCTTTGGGGGATTGGAAGACCCAGTACTTC. Translating gives CASSLTPLGDWKTQYF.

This chain uses TRBV10-3 with TRBJ1-5; no definite D call. V lost 6 bases, J lost 3 bases, and 9 bases lay in between. Germline loops: CDR1 ENHRY, CDR2 SYGVKD. The CDR3 runs 13 residues. The CDR3 sequence is CAIRAQDNQPQHF. The CDR3 bases are TGTGCCATCAGAGCCCAGGACAATCAGCCCCAGCATTTT.

This clonotype was seen a few times. The chain couples TRBV4-2 to TRBJ1-5; 8 nucleotides match TRBD1. Germline CDR1 LGHNA, CDR2 YNFKEQ. This CDR3 is 14 amino acids long. Trimming took 3 bases from V and 7 from J; bases not matched to a gene: 5. The DNA for the CDR3 is TGTGCCAGCAGCCACCAGGGGGCCGGACAGCCCCAGCATTTT. Amino acids: CASSHQGAGQPQHF.

Notes on this clonotype: A much larger clone differs by one base, so this may be a read error. For the CDR3, the DNA is TGTGCCGGCAGTCAAATGGGACAGCCTGGCAACATTCAGTACTTC. Translation gives CAGSQMGQPGNIQYF. The chain uses TRBV28 and TRBJ2-4; 7 nucleotides match TRBD1. The germline gives CDR1 MDHEN, CDR2 SYDVKM. The CDR3 has 15 amino acids.

The rearrangement uses TRBV6-6 and TRBJ2-2; D perhaps matches TRBD1 (5 bases). Trimming pared 8 bases from V and 6 bases from J, leaving 13 bases between. Germline CDR1 is MNHNY and CDR2 is SVGAGI (reference sequence). The CDR3 spans 13 residues. Here the CDR3 DNA reads TGTGCCAGCTTGCCACAGGAATCCGGGGAGCTGTTTTTT. This encodes CASLPQESGELFF.

This clonotype has just a few counts. The chain employs TRBV7-9 and TRBJ2-4; D might be TRBD2 (6 bases). Near its end, the DNA agrees better with TRBJ2-7, so the J call may be wrong. This CDR3 comprises 13 residues. Germline loops: CDR1 SEHNR, CDR2 FQNEAQ (reference sequence). The CDR3 region is CAAGGAFEDEQYF. The CDR3 DNA reads TGTGCCGCCGGCGGGGCTTTTGAGGACGAGCAGTACTTC.

The chain is built from TRBV6-5 and TRBJ2-1; possible D gene TRBD2, 5 bases. The ends were cut back, 0 bases at V and 5 bases at J, with 14 bases in the middle. Germline CDR1 reads MNHEY; CDR2 reads SVGAGI. CDR3 length equals 16 residues. The CDR3 loop reads CASSYSGWESDNEQFF. CDR3 bases: TGTGCCAGCAGTTACTCGGGGTGGGAGTCTGACAATGAGCAGTTCTTC.

This clonotype has only one observation. The chain uses TRBV20-1 and TRBJ1-2; D gene uncertain. V was shortened by 3 bases and J by 7 bases, with 9 bases between the two germline ends. Per the germline V gene, CDR1 is DFQATT and CDR2 is SNEGSKA (reference sequence). This CDR3 is 11 amino acids long. This CDR3 reads CSASFRTGYTF. The CDR3 DNA is TGCAGTGCTAGTTTCCGCACTGGCTACACCTTC.

The chain combines TRBV7-2 with TRBJ2-7; D call uncertain. Germline CDR1 reads SGHTA; CDR2 reads FQGNSA. The CDR3 length is 14 residues. Trimming cost V 4 bases and J 4 bases, with 14 bases left between them. The DNA for the CDR3 is TGTGCCAGCAGCTCCACCTCCGATTCGTACGAGCAGTACTTC. Translating it yields CASSSTSDSYEQYF.

The chain combines TRBV4-1 with TRBJ2-3, with 14 bases fitting TRBD2. The junction had 10 bases not matched to a gene; V was cut back by 4 bases and J by 4 bases. Germline assignment: CDR1 MGHRA and CDR2 YSYEKL. CDR3 length: 18 residues. CDR3 bases: TGCGCCAGCAGCCCAGGACTAGCGGGGGGCGAGATGGCAGATACGCAGTATTTT. As protein: CASSPGLAGGEMADTQYF.

This sequence joins TRBV20-1 and TRBJ2-7; D uncertain. The CDR3 sequence is 13 residues long. V was shortened by 6 bases and J by 2 bases, with 14 bases between the two germline ends. Per germline, CDR1 DFQATT and CDR2 SNEGSKA (reference sequence). In DNA, the CDR3 is TGCAGTGCCCCTATCGGTGGAACCTACGAGCAGTACTTC. Its translation is CSAPIGGTYEQYF.

This clonotype was detected many times. The rearrangement joins TRBV12-3 or TRBV12-4 to TRBJ1-6; D is ambiguous. V was trimmed by 3 bases and J by 10 bases, leaving 7 bases between them. CDR3 length equals 12 residues. CDR3 DNA sequence: TGTGCCAGCAGTTTTTCCGGGTCACCCCTCCACTTT. Residues: CASSFSGSPLHF.

The chain couples TRBV9 to TRBJ2-3; TRBD1 agrees at 7 bases. This CDR3 contains 15 residues. Per the germline V gene, CDR1 is SGDLS and CDR2 is YYNGEE. V trimming: 3 bases; J trimming: 2 bases; junction bases outside the gene matches: 6. The CDR3 bases are TGTGCCAGCAGCGGACGGGACAGCTTCACAGATACGCAGTATTTT. Protein sequence: CASSGRDSFTDTQYF.

The chain joins TRBV12-3 or TRBV12-4 to TRBJ2-5, with a possible D match to TRBD2 (5 bases). This CDR3 has 15 residues. Trimming removed 7 bases from V and 11 bases from J, with 26 bases in between. In nucleotides, the CDR3 is TGTGCCAGCACCCTGGTTGGCCTAGTAGGTGGGGAGCAGTACTTC. Its protein is CASTLVGLVGGEQYF.

The chain links TRBV11-2 to TRBJ1-1, with unresolved D. Germline loops: CDR1 SGHAT, CDR2 FQNNGV. V lost 5 bases to trimming and J lost 7 bases, with 11 bases between them. The CDR3 contains 12 residues. The CDR3 region is CASSPIADEAFF. The CDR3 coding sequence is TGTGCCAGCAGCCCTATAGCGGATGAAGCTTTCTTT.

This clonotype was picked up a small number of times. The chain is built from TRBV6-2 or TRBV6-3 and TRBJ2-7; D is uncertain. The germline V gene has CDR1 MNHEY and CDR2 SVGEGT. V was pared by 8 bases and J by 1 base, with 12 bases between. CDR3 length: 13 amino acids. CDR3 sequence (DNA): TGTGCCAGCGGACGGACGGGTTCCTACGAGCAGTACTTC. Translation gives CASGRTGSYEQYF.

This chain joins TRBV4-1 and TRBJ1-5; perhaps TRBD1 as D (5 bases). Per germline, CDR1 MGHRA and CDR2 YSYEKL. Trimming cost V 2 bases and J 1 base, with 12 bases left between them. The CDR3 runs to 16 residues. The CDR3 is CASSQSQGGSNQPQHF. The CDR3 DNA sequence: TGCGCCAGCAGCCAATCTCAGGGAGGAAGCAATCAGCCCCAGCATTTT.